The 2 T cell receptor beta chains in this list originate from one sample, sequenced in a study of vaccination effects on CD4 cells after COVID-19. Subsequent to 10 days of culture, CD4+ T cells were isolated. No cognate antigen is known for these TCRs. Using immunoSEQ multiplex PCR, the repertoire was profiled, and TCRdb retains in-frame clones only, with some absent. The table lists 70,000 to 75,000 clones, over 60% of them singletons. The source was CD4+ T cells from PBMCs cultured without peptide, collected before COVID-19 vaccination. These receptors all stem from a human donor who received a COVID-19 vaccine.

The chain recombines TRBV5-6 with TRBJ2-5; D is uncertain. Germline V lookup: CDR1 SGHDT, CDR2 YYEEEE. The CDR3 loop spans 16 amino acids. V was shortened by 0 bases and J by 2 bases, with 14 bases between the two germline ends. CDR3 DNA: TGTGCCAGCAGCTTGGATAATGGCAGAATACAAGAGACCCAGTACTTC. Amino acid sequence: CASSLDNGRIQETQYF.

This chain connects TRBV15 to TRBJ1-4; the D is unclear. CDR3 size: 14 residues. Germline V gene sequence: CDR1 LNHNV, CDR2 YYDKDF (reference sequence). V was cut by 0 bases and J by 11 bases, with 13 bases left in between. CDR3 protein: CATSRDKGVGKLFF. Here the CDR3 DNA reads TGTGCCACCAGCAGAGATAAGGGTGTGGGGAAACTGTTTTTT.